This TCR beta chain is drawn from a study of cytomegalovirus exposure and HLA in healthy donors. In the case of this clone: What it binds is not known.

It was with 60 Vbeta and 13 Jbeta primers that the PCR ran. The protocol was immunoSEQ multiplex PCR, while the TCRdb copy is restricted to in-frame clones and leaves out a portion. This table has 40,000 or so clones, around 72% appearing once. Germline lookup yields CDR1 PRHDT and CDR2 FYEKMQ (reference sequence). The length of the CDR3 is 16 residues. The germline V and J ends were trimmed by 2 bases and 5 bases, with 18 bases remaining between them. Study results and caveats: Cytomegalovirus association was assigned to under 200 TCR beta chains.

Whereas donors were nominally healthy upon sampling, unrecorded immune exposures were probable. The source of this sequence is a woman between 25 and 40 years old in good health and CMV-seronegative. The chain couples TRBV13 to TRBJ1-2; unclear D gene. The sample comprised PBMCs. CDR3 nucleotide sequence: TGTGCCAGCAGCTTACGGTTAAGGGAGGACTTTTATGGCTACACCTTC. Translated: CASSLRLREDFYGYTF.